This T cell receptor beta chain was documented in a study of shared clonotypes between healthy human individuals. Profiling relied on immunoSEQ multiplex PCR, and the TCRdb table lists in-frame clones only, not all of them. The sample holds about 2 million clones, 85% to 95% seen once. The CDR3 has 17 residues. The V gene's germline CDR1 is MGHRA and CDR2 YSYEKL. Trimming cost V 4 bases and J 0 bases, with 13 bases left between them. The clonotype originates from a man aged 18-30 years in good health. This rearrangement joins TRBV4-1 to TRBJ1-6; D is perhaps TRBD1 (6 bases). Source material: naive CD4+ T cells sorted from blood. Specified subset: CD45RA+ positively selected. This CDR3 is CASSLRTDSSYNSPLHF. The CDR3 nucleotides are TGCGCCAGCAGCCTACGGACAGACAGCTCCTATAATTCACCCCTCCACTTT.